This entry features one T cell receptor (beta chain) sequence. The sample contains more than one DNA sequence encoding this CDR3. Some clones are missing from TCRdb's copy, which holds only in-frame ones; the method was immunoSEQ multiplex PCR. The data show about 86,000 clones, with 70% to 85% seen just once and around a fifth held by the top ten. This sample is drawn from a study of T cell responses to AZD1222 COVID-19 vaccine. The CDR3 loop spans 15 amino acids. The junction had 5 bases not matched to a gene; V was cut back by 2 bases and J by 5 bases. Germline values: CDR1 SGHTA, CDR2 FQGNSA. This clonotype was obtained from an adult in good health. V gene TRBV7-2 combines with J gene TRBJ2-5; 10 bases agree with TRBD1. The sample here was peripheral blood, taken on day 0 of AZD1222 vaccination. The DNA for the CDR3 is TGTGCCAGCAGCTTATTCTCGGACAGGGGGGAGACCCAGTACTTC. Translated: CASSLFSDRGETQYF.